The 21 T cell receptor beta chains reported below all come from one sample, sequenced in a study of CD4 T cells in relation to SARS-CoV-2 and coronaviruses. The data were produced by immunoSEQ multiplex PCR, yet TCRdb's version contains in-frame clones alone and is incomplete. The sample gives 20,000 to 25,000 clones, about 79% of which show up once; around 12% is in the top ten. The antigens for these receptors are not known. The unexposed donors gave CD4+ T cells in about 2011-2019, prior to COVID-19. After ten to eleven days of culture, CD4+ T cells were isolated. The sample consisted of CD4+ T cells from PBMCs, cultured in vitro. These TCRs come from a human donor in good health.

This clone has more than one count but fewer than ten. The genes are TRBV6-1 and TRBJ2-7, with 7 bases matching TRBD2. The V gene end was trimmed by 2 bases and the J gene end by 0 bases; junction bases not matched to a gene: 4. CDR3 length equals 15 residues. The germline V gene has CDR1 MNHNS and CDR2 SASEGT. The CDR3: CASSEPSGSSYEQYF. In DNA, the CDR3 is TGTGCCAGCAGTGAACCTAGCGGTTCCTCCTACGAGCAGTACTTC.

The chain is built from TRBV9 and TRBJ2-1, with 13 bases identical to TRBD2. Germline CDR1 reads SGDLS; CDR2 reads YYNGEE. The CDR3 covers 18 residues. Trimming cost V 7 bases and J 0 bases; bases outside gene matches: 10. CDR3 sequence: CASQRDRTSGSSYNEQFF. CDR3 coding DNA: TGTGCCAGCCAAAGGGACCGGACTAGCGGGAGCTCCTACAATGAGCAGTTCTTC.

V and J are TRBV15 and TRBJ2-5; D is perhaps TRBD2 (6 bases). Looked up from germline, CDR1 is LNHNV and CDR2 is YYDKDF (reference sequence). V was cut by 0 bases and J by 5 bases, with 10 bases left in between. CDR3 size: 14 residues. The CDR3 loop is CATSRDHGGETQYF. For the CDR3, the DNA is TGTGCCACCAGCAGAGATCACGGAGGGGAGACCCAGTACTTC.

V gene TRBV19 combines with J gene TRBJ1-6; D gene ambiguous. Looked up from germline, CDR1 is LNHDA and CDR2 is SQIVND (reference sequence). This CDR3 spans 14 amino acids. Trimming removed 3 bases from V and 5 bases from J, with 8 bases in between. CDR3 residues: CASSILVHNSPLHF. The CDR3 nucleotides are TGTGCCAGTAGTATCCTTGTTCATAATTCACCCCTCCACTTT.

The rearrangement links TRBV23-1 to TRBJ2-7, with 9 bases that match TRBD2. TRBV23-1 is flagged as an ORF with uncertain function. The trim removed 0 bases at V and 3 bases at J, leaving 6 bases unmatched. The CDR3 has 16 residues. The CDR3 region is CASSQSSAGGDYEQYF. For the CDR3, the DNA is TGCGCCAGCAGTCAATCTTCGGCGGGAGGGGACTACGAGCAGTACTTC.

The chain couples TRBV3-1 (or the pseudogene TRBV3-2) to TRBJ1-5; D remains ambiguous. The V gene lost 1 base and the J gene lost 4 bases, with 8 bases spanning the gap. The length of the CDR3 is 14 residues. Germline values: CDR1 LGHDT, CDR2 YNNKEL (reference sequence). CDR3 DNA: TGTGCCAGCAGCCAAGCGGGCGGGAATCAGCCCCAGCATTTT. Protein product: CASSQAGGNQPQHF.

This chain's CDR3 is CASRLDDHYGYTF. CDR3 DNA: TGTGCCAGCAGACTCGACGATCACTATGGCTACACCTTC. The chain recombines TRBV28 with TRBJ1-2; D is unclear. The length of the CDR3 is 13 residues. Trimming left V 6 bases short and J 3 bases short, with 11 bases between. Germline CDR1 is MDHEN and CDR2 is SYDVKM.

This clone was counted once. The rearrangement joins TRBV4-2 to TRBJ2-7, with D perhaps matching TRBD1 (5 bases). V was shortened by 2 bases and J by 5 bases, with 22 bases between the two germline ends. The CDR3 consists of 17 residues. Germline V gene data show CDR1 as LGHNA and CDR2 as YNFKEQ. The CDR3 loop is CASSQKGVLQVSHEQYF. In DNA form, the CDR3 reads TGTGCCAGCAGCCAAAAGGGTGTCTTACAGGTTTCTCACGAGCAGTACTTC.

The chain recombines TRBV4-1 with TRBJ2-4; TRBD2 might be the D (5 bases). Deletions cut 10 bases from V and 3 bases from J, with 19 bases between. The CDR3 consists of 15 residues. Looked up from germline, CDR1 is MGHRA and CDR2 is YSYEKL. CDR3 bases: TGCGCCACTTCTTCGCCCGAGGCGGGCAAAAACATTCAGTACTTC. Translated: CATSSPEAGKNIQYF.

CDR3 DNA sequence: TGTGCCAGCAGTGGATCCAATCAGCCCCAGCATTTT. Translated: CASSGSNQPQHF. The gene calls are TRBV2 and TRBJ1-5, with D uncertain. The CDR3 totals 12 residues. Germline V lookup: CDR1 SNHLY, CDR2 FYNNEI. V lost 4 bases, J lost 3 bases, and 4 bases lay in between.

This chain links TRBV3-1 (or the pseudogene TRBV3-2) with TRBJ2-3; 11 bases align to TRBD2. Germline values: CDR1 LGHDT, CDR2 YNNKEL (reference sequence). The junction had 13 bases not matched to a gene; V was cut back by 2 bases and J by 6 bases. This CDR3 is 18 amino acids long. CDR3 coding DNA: TGTGCCAGCAGCCAATACAGGAGTAGCGGGAGGGCGGTGGATACGCAGTATTTT. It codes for CASSQYRSSGRAVDTQYF.

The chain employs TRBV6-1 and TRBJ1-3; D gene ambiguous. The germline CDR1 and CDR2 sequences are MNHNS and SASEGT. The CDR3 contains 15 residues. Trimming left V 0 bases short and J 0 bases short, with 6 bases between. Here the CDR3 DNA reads TGTGCCAGCAGTGAAGCAGAACCCTCTGGAAACACCATATATTTT. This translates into CASSEAEPSGNTIYF.

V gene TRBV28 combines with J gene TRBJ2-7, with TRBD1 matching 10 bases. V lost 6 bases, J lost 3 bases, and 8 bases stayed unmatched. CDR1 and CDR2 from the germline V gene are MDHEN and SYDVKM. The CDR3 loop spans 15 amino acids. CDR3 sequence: CASRKGQGGNYEQYF. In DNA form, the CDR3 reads TGTGCCAGCAGGAAAGGACAGGGGGGTAACTACGAGCAGTACTTC. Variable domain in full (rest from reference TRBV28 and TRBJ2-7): DVKVTQSSRYLVKRTGEKVFLECVQDMDHENMFWYRQDPGLGLRLIYFSYDVKMKEKGDIPEGYSVSREKKERFSLILESASTNQTSMYLCASRKGQGGNYEQYFGPGTRLTVT.

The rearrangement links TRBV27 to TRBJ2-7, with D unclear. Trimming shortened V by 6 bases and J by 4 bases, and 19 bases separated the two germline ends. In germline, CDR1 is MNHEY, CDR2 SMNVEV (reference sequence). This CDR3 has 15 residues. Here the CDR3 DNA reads TGTGCCAGCAGATCGGCTACGGGTAGGGTATACGAGCAGTACTTC. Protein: CASRSATGRVYEQYF.

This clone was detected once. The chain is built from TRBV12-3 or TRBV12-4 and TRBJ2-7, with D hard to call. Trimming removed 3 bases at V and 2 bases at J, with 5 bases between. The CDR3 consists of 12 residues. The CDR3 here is CASSFGAYEQYF. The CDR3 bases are TGTGCCAGCAGTTTTGGCGCCTACGAGCAGTACTTC.

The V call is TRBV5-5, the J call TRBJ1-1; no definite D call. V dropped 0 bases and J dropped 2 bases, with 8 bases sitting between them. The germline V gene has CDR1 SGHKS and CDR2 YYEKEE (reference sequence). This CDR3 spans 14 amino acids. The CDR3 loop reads CASSLGLGNTEAFF. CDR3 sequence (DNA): TGTGCCAGCAGCTTGGGGCTGGGCAACACTGAAGCTTTCTTT.

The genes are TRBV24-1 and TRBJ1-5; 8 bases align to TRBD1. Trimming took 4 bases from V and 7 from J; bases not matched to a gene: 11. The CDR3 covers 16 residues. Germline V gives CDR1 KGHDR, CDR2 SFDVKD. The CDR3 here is CATSDGGQGRGQPQHF. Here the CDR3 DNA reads TGTGCCACCAGTGACGGTGGACAGGGAAGGGGACAGCCCCAGCATTTT.

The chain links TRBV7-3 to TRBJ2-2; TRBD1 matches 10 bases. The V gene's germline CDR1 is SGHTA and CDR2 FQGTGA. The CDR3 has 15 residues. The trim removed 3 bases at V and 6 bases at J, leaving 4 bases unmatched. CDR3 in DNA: TGTGCCAGCAGCTTCCTAGGACAGGGGGCCGGGGAGCTGTTTTTT. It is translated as CASSFLGQGAGELFF.

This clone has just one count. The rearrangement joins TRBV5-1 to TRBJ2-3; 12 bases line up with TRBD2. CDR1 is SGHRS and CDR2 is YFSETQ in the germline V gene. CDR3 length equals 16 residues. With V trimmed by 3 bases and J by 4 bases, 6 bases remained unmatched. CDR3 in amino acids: CASSSTSGRGPDTQYF. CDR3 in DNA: TGCGCCAGCAGCTCGACTAGCGGGAGAGGGCCAGATACGCAGTATTTT.

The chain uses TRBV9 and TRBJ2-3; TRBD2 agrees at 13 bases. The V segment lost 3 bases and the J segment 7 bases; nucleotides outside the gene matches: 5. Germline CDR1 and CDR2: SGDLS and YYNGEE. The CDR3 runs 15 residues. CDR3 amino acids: CASSAGTSGTYTQYF. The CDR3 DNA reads TGTGCCAGCAGCGCCGGGACTAGCGGGACTTATACGCAGTATTTT.

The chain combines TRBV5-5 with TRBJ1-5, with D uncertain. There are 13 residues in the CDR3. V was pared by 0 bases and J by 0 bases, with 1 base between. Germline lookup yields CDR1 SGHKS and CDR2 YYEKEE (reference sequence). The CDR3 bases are TGTGCCAGCAGCTTGGGTAGCAATCAGCCCCAGCATTTT. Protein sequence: CASSLGSNQPQHF.